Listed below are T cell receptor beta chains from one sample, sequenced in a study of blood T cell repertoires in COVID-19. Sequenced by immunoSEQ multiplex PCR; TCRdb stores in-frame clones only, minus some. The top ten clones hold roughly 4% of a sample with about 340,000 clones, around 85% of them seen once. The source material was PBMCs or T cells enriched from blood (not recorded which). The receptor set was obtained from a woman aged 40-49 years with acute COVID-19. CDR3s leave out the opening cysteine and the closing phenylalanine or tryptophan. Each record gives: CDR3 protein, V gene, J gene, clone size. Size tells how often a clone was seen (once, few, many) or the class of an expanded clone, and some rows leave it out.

ASSPLQGYHEQY,TRBV27,TRBJ2-7,.
ASSVGSSRLAGFYNEQF,TRBV9,TRBJ2-1,.
ASSHHGSLATDTQY,TRBV3-1/TRBV3-2,TRBJ2-3,.
ASSIGPGRADQPQH,TRBV19,TRBJ1-5,.
ASSPSPRTGYDSPLH,TRBV5-5,TRBJ1-6,.
ASSQEETWAWDTQY,TRBV3-1/TRBV3-2,TRBJ2-3,.
ASSQGLRPPYEQY,TRBV4-3,TRBJ2-7,.
ATSFVRGYEQY,TRBV27,TRBJ2-7,.
ASSFRGATQY,TRBV12-3/TRBV12-4,TRBJ2-5,.
ASSTGLRPGELF,TRBV5-6,TRBJ2-2,.
ARSGTVRPGSYNEQF,TRBV19,TRBJ2-1,.
ASSRLKGEGDGYT,TRBV2,TRBJ1-2,.
ASIETGGSNEQF,TRBV13,TRBJ2-1,once
ASSQWASPHLTTNEKLF,TRBV23-1,TRBJ1-4,.
ASSLLRGDQPQH,TRBV5-6,TRBJ1-5,.
ASGLDGTSVGEQF,TRBV12-5,TRBJ2-1,once
ATSRDIGGRGMRKLF,TRBV15,TRBJ1-4,.
SVDRGLSVYTEAF,TRBV29-1,TRBJ1-1,.
ASSLGRGFGTSEQETQY,TRBV7-9,TRBJ2-5,.
ASSFQGWGNTEAF,TRBV6-5,TRBJ1-1,.
ASSQGDRGRRQPQH,TRBV3-1/TRBV3-2,TRBJ1-5,.
ASSLGTGRNEQY,TRBV3-1/TRBV3-2,TRBJ2-7,.
ASSLSTGASSTDTQY,TRBV28,TRBJ2-3,.